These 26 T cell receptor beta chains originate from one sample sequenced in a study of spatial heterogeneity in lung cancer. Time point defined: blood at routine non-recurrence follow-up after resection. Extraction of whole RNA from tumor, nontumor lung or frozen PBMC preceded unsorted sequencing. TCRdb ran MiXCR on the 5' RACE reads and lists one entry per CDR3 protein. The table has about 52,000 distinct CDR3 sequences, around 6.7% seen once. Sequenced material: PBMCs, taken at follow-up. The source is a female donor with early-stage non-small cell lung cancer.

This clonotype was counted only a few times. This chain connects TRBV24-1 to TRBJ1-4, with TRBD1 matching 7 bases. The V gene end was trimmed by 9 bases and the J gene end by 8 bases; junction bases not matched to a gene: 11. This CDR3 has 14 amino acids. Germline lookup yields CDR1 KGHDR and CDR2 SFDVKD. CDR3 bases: TGTGCCACCTCCCGGGGTACAGGGGCAGAAAAACTGTTTTTT. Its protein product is CATSRGTGAEKLFF.

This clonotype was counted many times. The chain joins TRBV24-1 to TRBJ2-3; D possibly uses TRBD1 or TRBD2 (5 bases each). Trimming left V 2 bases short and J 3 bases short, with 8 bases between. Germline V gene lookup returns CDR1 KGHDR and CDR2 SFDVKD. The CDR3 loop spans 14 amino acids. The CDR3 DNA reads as TGTGCCACCAGTGATTGGGACCGAACAGATACGCAGTATTTT. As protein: CATSDWDRTDTQYF.

The CDR3, as DNA: TGTGCCAGCTCACACAATACCTACGAGCAGTACTTC. This translates into CASSHNTYEQYF. V usage is TRBV18 and J usage is TRBJ2-7; D not certain. The CDR3 extends over 12 amino acids. The germline CDR1 and CDR2 sequences are KGHSH and LQKENI. The germline V and J ends were trimmed by 4 bases and 2 bases, with 6 bases remaining between them. Complete variable domain (other parts from reference TRBV18 and TRBJ2-7): NAGVMQNPRHLVRRRGQEARLRCSPMKGHSHVYWYRQLPEEGLKFMVYLQKENIIDESGMPKERFSAEFPKEGPSILRIQQVVRGDSAAYFCASSHNTYEQYFGPGTRLTVT.

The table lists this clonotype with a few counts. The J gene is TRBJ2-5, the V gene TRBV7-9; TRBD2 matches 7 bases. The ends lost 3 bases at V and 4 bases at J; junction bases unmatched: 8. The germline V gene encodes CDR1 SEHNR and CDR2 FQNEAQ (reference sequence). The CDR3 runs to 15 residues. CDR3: CASSFPTSLSETQYF. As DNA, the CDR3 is TGTGCCAGCAGCTTCCCGACTAGCCTGTCAGAGACCCAGTACTTC.

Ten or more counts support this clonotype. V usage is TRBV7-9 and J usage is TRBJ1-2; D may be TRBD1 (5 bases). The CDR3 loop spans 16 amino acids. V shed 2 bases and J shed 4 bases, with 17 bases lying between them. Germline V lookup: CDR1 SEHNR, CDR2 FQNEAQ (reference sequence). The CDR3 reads CASSLLALGGAYGYTF. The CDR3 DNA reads TGTGCCAGCAGCTTATTAGCCCTCGGGGGAGCCTATGGCTACACCTTC.

This chain's CDR3 is CASRYGGGELFF. DNA for the CDR3: TGTGCCAGCAGATACGGGGGCGGGGAGCTGTTTTTT. The chain has TRBV2 and TRBJ2-2, with D possibly TRBD2 on 6 matching bases. CDR1 is SNHLY and CDR2 is FYNNEI in the germline V gene. This CDR3 has 12 amino acids. The V and J ends lost 6 bases and 7 bases respectively, with 9 bases between them.

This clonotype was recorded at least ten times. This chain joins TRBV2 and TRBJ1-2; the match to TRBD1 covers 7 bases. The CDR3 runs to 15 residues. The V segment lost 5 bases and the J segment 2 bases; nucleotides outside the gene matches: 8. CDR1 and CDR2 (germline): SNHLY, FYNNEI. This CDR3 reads CASSPLGTENYGYTF. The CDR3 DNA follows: TGTGCCAGCAGTCCGCTCGGGACAGAGAACTATGGCTACACCTTC.

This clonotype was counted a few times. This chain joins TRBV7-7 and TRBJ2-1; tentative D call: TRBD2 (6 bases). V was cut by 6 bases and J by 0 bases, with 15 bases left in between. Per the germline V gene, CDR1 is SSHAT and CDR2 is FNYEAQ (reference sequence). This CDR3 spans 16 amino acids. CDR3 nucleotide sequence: TGTGCCAGCAGACCCCCCAGCGGGTACTCCTACAATGAGCAGTTCTTC. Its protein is CASRPPSGYSYNEQFF.

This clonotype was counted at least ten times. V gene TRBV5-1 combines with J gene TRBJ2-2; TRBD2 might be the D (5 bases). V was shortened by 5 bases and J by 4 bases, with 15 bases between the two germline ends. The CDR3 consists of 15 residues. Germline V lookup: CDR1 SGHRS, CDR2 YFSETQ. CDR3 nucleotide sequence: TGCGCCAGCAGTGTAGGCCGGAGGAGCACCGGGGAGCTGTTTTTT. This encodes CASSVGRRSTGELFF.

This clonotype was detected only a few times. DNA of the CDR3: TGTGCCAGCAGCTTATCGGCCCACCGAGCTTTCTTT. It specifies CASSLSAHRAFF. V is TRBV11-2 and J is TRBJ1-1; D is uncertain. The CDR3 has 12 amino acids. Trimming pared 2 bases from V and 10 bases from J, leaving 11 bases between. CDR1 SGHAT and CDR2 FQNNGV come from the germline V gene.

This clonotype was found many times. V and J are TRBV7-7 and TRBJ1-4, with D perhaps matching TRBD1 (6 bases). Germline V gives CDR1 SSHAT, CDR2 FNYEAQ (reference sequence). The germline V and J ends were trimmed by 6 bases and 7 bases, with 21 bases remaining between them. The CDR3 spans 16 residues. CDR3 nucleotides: TGTGCCAGCAGACGGGACACGGTGGGGCTAGGTGAAAAACTGTTTTTT. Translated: CASRRDTVGLGEKLFF.

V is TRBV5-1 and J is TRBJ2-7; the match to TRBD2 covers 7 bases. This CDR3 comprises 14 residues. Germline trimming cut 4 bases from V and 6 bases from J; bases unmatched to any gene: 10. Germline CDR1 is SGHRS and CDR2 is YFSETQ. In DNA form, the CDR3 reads TGCGCCAGCAGCCCTCGAGCGGGGAGGAGCGAGCAGTACTTC. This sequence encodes CASSPRAGRSEQYF.

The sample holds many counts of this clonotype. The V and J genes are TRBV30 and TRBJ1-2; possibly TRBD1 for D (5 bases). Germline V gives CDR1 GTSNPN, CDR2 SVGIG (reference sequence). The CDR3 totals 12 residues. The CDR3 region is CASEGRARGYTF. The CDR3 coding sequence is TGTGCTTCAGAGGGCAGGGCCCGTGGCTACACCTTC.

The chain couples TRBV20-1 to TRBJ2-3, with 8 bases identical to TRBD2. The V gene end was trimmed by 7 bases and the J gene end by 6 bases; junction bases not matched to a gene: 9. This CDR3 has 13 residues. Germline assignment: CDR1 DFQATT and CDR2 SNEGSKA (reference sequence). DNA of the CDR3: TGCAGTGTTTCCGGGGGGGCCCGGGATACGCAGTATTTT. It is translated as CSVSGGARDTQYF.

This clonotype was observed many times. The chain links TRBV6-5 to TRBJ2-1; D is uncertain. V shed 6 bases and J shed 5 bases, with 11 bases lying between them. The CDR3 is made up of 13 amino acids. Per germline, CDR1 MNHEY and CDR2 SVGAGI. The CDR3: CASSPSPNNEQFF. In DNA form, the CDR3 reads TGTGCCAGCAGCCCGAGTCCTAACAATGAGCAGTTCTTC.

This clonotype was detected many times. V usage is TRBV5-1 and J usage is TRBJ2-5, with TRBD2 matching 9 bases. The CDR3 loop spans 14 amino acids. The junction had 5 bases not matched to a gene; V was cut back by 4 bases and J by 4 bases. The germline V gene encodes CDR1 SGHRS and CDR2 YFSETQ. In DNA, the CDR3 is TGCGCCAGCAGCGTGGATAGCGGGGGAGAGACCCAGTACTTC. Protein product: CASSVDSGGETQYF.

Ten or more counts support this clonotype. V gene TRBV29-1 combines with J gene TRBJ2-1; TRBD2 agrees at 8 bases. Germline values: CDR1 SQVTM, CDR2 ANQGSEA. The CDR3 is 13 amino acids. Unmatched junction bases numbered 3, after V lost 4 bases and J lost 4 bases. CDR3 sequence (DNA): TGCAGCGTTGTACCGGGGGGGTACAATGAGCAGTTCTTC. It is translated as CSVVPGGYNEQFF.

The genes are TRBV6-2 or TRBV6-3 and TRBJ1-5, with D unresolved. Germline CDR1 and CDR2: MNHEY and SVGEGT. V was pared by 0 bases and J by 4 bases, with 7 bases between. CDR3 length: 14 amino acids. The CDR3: CASSYSTINQPQHF. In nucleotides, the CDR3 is TGTGCCAGCAGTTACTCCACTATAAATCAGCCCCAGCATTTT.

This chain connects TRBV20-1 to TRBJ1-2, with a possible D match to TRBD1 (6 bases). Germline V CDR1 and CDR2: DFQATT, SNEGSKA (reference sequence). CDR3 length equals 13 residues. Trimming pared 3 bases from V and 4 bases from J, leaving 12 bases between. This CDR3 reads CSARGHPFYGYTF. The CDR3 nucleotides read TGCAGTGCTAGGGGACATCCTTTCTATGGCTACACCTTC.

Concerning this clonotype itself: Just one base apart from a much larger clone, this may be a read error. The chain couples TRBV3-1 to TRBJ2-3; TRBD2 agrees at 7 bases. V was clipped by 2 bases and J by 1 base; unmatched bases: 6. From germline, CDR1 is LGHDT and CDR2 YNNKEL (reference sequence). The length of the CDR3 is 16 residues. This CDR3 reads CASSQTTAGRTDTQYF. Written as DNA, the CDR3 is TGTGCCAGCAGCCAAACGACAGCGGGGCGCACAGATACGCAGTATTTT.

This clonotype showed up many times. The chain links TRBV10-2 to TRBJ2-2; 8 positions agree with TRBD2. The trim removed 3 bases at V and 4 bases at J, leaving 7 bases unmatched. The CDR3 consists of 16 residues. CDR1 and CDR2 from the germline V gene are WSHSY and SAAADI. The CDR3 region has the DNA TGCGCCAGCAGTGATCGAGCGGGGGCGGGCACCGGGGAGCTGTTTTTT. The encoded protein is CASSDRAGAGTGELFF.

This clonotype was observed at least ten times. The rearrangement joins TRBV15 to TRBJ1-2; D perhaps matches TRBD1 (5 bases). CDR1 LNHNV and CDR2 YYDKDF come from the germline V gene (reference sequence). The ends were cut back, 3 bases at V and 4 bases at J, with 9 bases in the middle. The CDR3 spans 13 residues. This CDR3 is CATSSDRTYGYTF. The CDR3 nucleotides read TGTGCCACCAGCAGTGACAGAACCTATGGCTACACCTTC.

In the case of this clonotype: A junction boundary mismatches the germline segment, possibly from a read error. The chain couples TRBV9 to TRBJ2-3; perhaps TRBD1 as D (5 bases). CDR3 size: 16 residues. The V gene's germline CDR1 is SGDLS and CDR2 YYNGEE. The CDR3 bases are TGTGCCGGCAGCGTAGATCACAGGCCAAGCACAGATACGCAGTATTTT. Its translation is CAGSVDHRPSTDTQYF. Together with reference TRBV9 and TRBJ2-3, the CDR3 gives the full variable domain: DSGVTQTPKHLITATGQRVTLRCSPRSGDLSVYWYQQSLDQGLQFLIQYYNGEERAKGNILERFSAQQFPDLHSELNLSSLELGDSALYFCAGSVDHRPSTDTQYFGPGTRLTVL.

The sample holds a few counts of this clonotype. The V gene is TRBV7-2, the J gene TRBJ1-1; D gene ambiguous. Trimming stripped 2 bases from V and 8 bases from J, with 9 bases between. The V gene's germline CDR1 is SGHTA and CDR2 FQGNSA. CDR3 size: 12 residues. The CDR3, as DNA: TGTGCCAGCAGCTTAATCGGCAGGGAAGCTTTCTTT. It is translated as CASSLIGREAFF.

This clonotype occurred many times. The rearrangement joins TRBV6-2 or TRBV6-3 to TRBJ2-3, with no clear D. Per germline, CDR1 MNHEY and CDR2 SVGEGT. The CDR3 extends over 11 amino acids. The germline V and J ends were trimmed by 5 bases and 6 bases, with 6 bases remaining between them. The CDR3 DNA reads TGTGCCAGCAGTATCTCCGATACGCAGTATTTT. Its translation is CASSISDTQYF.

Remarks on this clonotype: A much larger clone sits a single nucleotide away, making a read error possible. CDR3 nucleotide sequence: TGTACCAGCAGTTCCCCCGGGCGGTACGAGCAGTACTTC. This translates into CTSSSPGRYEQYF. The chain employs TRBV12-3 or TRBV12-4 and TRBJ2-7; D gene ambiguous. The CDR3 has 13 amino acids.